A single sample is the source of the 17 T cell receptor beta chains below, sequenced in a study of blood T cell repertoires in COVID-19. Assay: immunoSEQ multiplex PCR; the TCRdb copy retains only in-frame clones and omits some. The repertoire has tens of thousands of clones, roughly 88% of them found once; the top ten carry under 35%. Sequencing was done on a sample of peripheral blood. These receptors were taken from a woman at least 80 years old with COVID-19, enrolled during active disease.

The CDR3 nucleotides are TGTGCCAGCAGTTACTTTTCGGCTAGCGGGGGAGAGACCCAGTACTTC. Its protein product is CASSYFSASGGETQYF. The chain links TRBV6-5 to TRBJ2-5, with TRBD2 matching over 10 bases. V dropped 1 base and J dropped 4; count of bases not matched to a gene: 6. Germline assignment: CDR1 MNHEY and CDR2 SVGAGI. The CDR3 is made up of 16 amino acids.

V gene TRBV2 combines with J gene TRBJ1-1, with TRBD1 matching 8 bases. From germline, CDR1 is SNHLY and CDR2 FYNNEI. CDR3 length: 11 amino acids. Trimming cost V 6 bases and J 11 bases; bases outside gene matches: 5. The CDR3 loop is CASSVDREAFF. The CDR3 coding sequence is TGTGCCAGCAGCGTGGACAGGGAGGCTTTCTTT. Combining the CDR3 with reference TRBV2 and TRBJ1-1 gives the whole variable domain EPEVTQTPSHQVTQMGQEVILRCVPISNHLYFYWYRQILGQKVEFLVSFYNNEISEKSEIFDDQFSVERPDGSNFTLKIRSTKLEDSAMYFCASSVDREAFFGQGTRLTVV.

V gene TRBV19 combines with J gene TRBJ2-3, with 7 nucleotides matching TRBD1. The CDR3 length is 17 residues. V was clipped by 4 bases and J by 4 bases; unmatched bases: 14. CDR1 is LNHDA, CDR2 SQIVND, per germline (reference sequence). The CDR3 loop reads CASSSRRQGAKADTQYF. DNA for the CDR3: TGTGCCAGTAGTAGCCGACGACAGGGTGCGAAGGCAGATACGCAGTATTTT. Looking up the rest from reference TRBV19 and TRBJ2-3 gives the full variable domain: DGGITQSPKYLFRKEGQNVTLSCEQNLNHDAMYWYRQDPGQGLRLIYYSQIVNDFQKGDIAEGYSVSREKKESFPLTVTSAQKNPTAFYLCASSSRRQGAKADTQYFGPGTRLTVL.

The V gene is TRBV5-4, the J gene TRBJ1-1; 8 nucleotides agree with TRBD1. In germline, CDR1 is SGHNT, CDR2 YYREEE (reference sequence). After removal of 4 bases from V and 5 bases from J, the junction contained 7 bases not matched to a gene. This CDR3 is 14 amino acids long. The CDR3 loop reads CASSPGGAGTEAFF. CDR3 bases: TGTGCCAGCAGCCCAGGGGGCGCGGGGACTGAAGCTTTCTTT.

J is TRBJ1-1 and V is TRBV19; 9 nucleotides match TRBD1. Germline V CDR1 and CDR2: LNHDA, SQIVND (reference sequence). This CDR3 is 15 amino acids long. V lost 4 bases and J lost 4; bases outside the gene matches: 7. Written as DNA, the CDR3 is TGTGCCAGTAGTACCCTCCGGGACAGGGTCACTGAAGCTTTCTTT. It encodes CASSTLRDRVTEAFF.

This chain links TRBV11-1 with TRBJ1-1; D not certain. This CDR3 has 13 amino acids. The germline V and J ends were trimmed by 0 bases and 7 bases, with 9 bases remaining between them. In germline, CDR1 is SGHAT, CDR2 FQDESV (reference sequence). DNA of the CDR3: TGTGCCAGCAGCTTAGCCCGGGGAAGTGAAGCTTTCTTT. This codes for CASSLARGSEAFF.

The V and J genes are TRBV19 and TRBJ2-2, with unresolved D. CDR3 length equals 15 residues. Germline CDR1 reads LNHDA; CDR2 reads SQIVND (reference sequence). The V end lost 0 bases, the J end lost 8 bases, and 13 bases lay between the germline ends. The CDR3 loop reads CASSIDGSSGGELFF. The CDR3 bases are TGTGCCAGTAGTATAGATGGTTCCTCAGGAGGGGAGCTGTTTTTT.

The V call is TRBV5-1, the J call TRBJ2-5; the match to TRBD1 covers 9 bases. CDR3 length equals 15 residues. CDR1 SGHRS and CDR2 YFSETQ come from the germline V gene. After removal of 4 bases from V and 2 bases from J, the junction contained 6 bases not matched to a gene. In nucleotides, the CDR3 is TGCGCCAGCAGCCCCGGACAGGGGCAGCAAGAGACCCAGTACTTC. The encoded protein is CASSPGQGQQETQYF.

This chain connects TRBV29-1 to TRBJ2-7, with a possible D match to TRBD1 (6 bases). CDR3 length: 12 amino acids. V was trimmed by 3 bases and J by 2 bases, leaving 8 bases between them. Germline V CDR1 and CDR2: SQVTM, ANQGSEA. This CDR3 is CSVDRGPYEQYF. The CDR3 DNA follows: TGCAGCGTTGACAGGGGACCCTACGAGCAGTACTTC.

CDR3 amino acids: CASSQTPTQRGGRQETQYF. In DNA, the CDR3 is TGCGCCAGCAGTCAAACCCCCACCCAGCGGGGGGGCAGGCAGGAGACCCAGTACTTC. The J gene is TRBJ2-5, the V gene TRBV23-1; 10 nucleotides line up with TRBD2. TRBV23-1 is recorded as an ORF, its role being uncertain. The J segment lost 5 bases and the V segment lost 2 bases, leaving 17 bases of the junction unmatched. The length of the CDR3 is 19 residues.

The chain employs TRBV5-1 and TRBJ2-3, with 8 nucleotides matching TRBD1. The V gene's germline CDR1 is SGHRS and CDR2 YFSETQ. V was pared by 4 bases and J by 5 bases, with 6 bases of the junction left unmatched. The CDR3 contains 14 residues. The CDR3 region has the DNA TGCGCCAGCAGCCACGGACAGGGCATAGATACGCAGTATTTT. Protein product: CASSHGQGIDTQYF. The variable domain in full, completed from reference TRBV5-1 and TRBJ2-3, reads KAGVTQTPRYLIKTRGQQVTLSCSPISGHRSVSWYQQTPGQGLQFLFEYFSETQRNKGNFPGRFSGRQFSNSRSEMNVSTLELGDSALYLCASSHGQGIDTQYFGPGTRLTVL.

CDR3 coding DNA: TGTGCCAGTAGTATGAAGGGCCAGGGAACAAATCAGCCCCAGCATTTT. This gives the protein CASSMKGQGTNQPQHF. The chain joins TRBV19 to TRBJ1-5, with D perhaps matching TRBD1 (5 bases). The CDR3 extends over 16 amino acids. The V gene's germline CDR1 is LNHDA and CDR2 SQIVND (reference sequence). Trimming pared 3 bases from V and 4 bases from J, leaving 16 bases between. The variable domain in full, with the rest retrieved from reference TRBV19 and TRBJ1-5, is DGGITQSPKYLFRKEGQNVTLSCEQNLNHDAMYWYRQDPGQGLRLIYYSQIVNDFQKGDIAEGYSVSREKKESFPLTVTSAQKNPTAFYLCASSMKGQGTNQPQHFGDGTRLSIL.

The CDR3 spells CASSETSDRNYGYTF. Written as DNA, the CDR3 is TGTGCCAGCAGTGAAACCTCTGACAGGAACTATGGCTACACCTTC. This chain uses TRBV2 with TRBJ1-2; possible D gene TRBD1, 6 bases. The CDR3 runs to 15 residues. The V end was cut by 2 bases, the J end by 2 bases, with 12 bases between. Germline V gene data show CDR1 as SNHLY and CDR2 as FYNNEI. Using reference TRBV2 and TRBJ1-2 for the parts outside the CDR3, the full variable domain is EPEVTQTPSHQVTQMGQEVILRCVPISNHLYFYWYRQILGQKVEFLVSFYNNEISEKSEIFDDQFSVERPDGSNFTLKIRSTKLEDSAMYFCASSETSDRNYGYTFGSGTRLTVV.

The chain joins TRBV18 to TRBJ2-5; tentative D call: TRBD2 (5 bases). Germline CDR1 and CDR2: KGHSH and LQKENI. The CDR3 extends over 16 amino acids. Trimming took 3 bases from V and 0 from J, leaving 14 bases between them. The CDR3 sequence is CASSPFGPSHQETQYF. As DNA, the CDR3 is TGTGCCAGCTCACCGTTTGGTCCTAGCCACCAAGAGACCCAGTACTTC.

The V gene is TRBV19, the J gene TRBJ1-5; TRBD1 matches at 9 bases. CDR3 length: 15 residues. The V gene end was trimmed by 6 bases and the J gene end by 7 bases; junction bases not matched to a gene: 10. The germline gives CDR1 LNHDA, CDR2 SQIVND (reference sequence). For the CDR3, the DNA is TGTGCCAGTAGCCAGGTAGGGACAGGGAACCAGCCCCAGCATTTT. This encodes CASSQVGTGNQPQHF.

V is TRBV19 and J is TRBJ2-2; TRBD1 matches at 7 bases. The CDR3 runs 14 residues. Germline trimming cut 5 bases from V and 4 bases from J; bases unmatched to any gene: 4. The germline CDR1 and CDR2 sequences are LNHDA and SQIVND (reference sequence). CDR3: CASSLPGGTGELFF. The CDR3 DNA reads as TGTGCCAGTAGTCTCCCAGGGGGCACCGGGGAGCTGTTTTTT.

The CDR3 here is CASSLGANYGYTF. CDR3 in DNA: TGTGCCAGCAGCTTAGGGGCGAACTATGGCTACACCTTC. The chain combines TRBV7-9 with TRBJ1-2; no definite D call. With 1 base removed from V and 2 bases from J, the gap between germline ends came to 5 bases. The CDR3 runs to 13 residues. The germline V gene encodes CDR1 SEHNR and CDR2 FQNEAQ (reference sequence).